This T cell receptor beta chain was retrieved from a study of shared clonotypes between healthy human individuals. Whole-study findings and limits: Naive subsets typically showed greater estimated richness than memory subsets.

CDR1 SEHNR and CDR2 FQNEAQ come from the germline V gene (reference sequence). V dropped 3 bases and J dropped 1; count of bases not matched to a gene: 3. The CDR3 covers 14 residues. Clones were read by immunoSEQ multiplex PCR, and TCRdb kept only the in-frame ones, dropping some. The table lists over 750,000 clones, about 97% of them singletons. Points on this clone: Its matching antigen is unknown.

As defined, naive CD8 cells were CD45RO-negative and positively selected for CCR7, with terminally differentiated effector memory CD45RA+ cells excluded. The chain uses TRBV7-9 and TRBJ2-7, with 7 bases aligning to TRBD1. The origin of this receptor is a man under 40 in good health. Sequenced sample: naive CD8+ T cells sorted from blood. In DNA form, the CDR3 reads TGTGCCAGCAGCTTCCCGGGACAGTCCTACGAGCAGTACTTC. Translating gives CASSFPGQSYEQYF.